This is a list of T cell receptor beta chains from one sample in a study of T cell repertoires in cytomegalovirus infection. From the reads, TCRdb called clonotypes with MiXCR, one entry per CDR3 protein. The sample holds 600,000 to 700,000 distinct CDR3 sequences, about 30% seen once. The antigens of these receptors remain unknown. This sample comprised cultured PBMCs, obtained from culture after CMV antigen stimulation. The receptors were sampled from a human donor in good health (CMV status not recorded). Some clones in this sample may be carry-over from other donors' samples. The CDR3 runs from the conserved cysteine through the conserved F or W. Each record gives: D gene, V gene, J gene, CDR3 protein. The D gene is left open where the match is weak.

>NA|TRBV2|TRBJ1-1
CASKKGTVTEAFF
>NA|TRBV30|TRBJ2-7
CAWMGPATKQYF
>TRBD2|TRBV7-6|TRBJ2-3
CASSFTSADTQYF
>NA|TRBV12-3/TRBV12-4|TRBJ2-2
CARKPGPVRAGELFF
>TRBD1|TRBV11-2|TRBJ2-7
CASSLMRTGSYEQYF
>NA|TRBV12-3/TRBV12-4|TRBJ1-1
CASSSQGFGNTEAFF
>NA|TRBV7-9|TRBJ2-7
CASTSRNEQYF
>TRBD2|TRBV6-1|TRBJ2-3
CASSRLAGGNTDTQYF
>TRBD1|TRBV29-1|TRBJ1-1
CSVGRGSEAFF
>NA|TRBV2|TRBJ1-1
CASSARWDEAFF
>TRBD2|TRBV7-6|TRBJ2-3
CASSLGTSGDTDTQYF
>NA|TRBV7-2|TRBJ2-7
CASSPAWEQYF
>NA|TRBV29-1|TRBJ2-3
CSARQVFTDTQYF
>NA|TRBV13|TRBJ1-1
CASSLGGGYSTEAFF
>NA|TRBV5-6|TRBJ1-1
CASSWETEAFF
>NA|TRBV4-2|TRBJ2-5
CASSPSRERQETQYF
>NA|TRBV7-8|TRBJ2-3
CASSSGRQQITDTQYF
>NA|TRBV10-3|TRBJ1-4
CAISRSTTNEKLFF
>TRBD2|TRBV29-1|TRBJ2-5
CSVVEGGQETQYF
>NA|TRBV7-2|TRBJ2-7
CASSLLQRGQEQYF
>NA|TRBV27|TRBJ2-1
CASRPWKGSTAYNEQFF
>TRBD2|TRBV18|TRBJ2-1
CANSRLAGGDEQFF
>TRBD2|TRBV7-2|TRBJ2-1
CASSLSGGPSNEQFF
>NA|TRBV7-9|TRBJ2-5
CASSSTLERETQYF
>TRBD1|TRBV6-6|TRBJ2-3
CASSYLTGVTDTQYF
>NA|TRBV12-3/TRBV12-4|TRBJ1-2
CASTQRGRLGGYTF
>TRBD1|TRBV4-1|TRBJ1-2
CASSQVGQAPYGYTF
>TRBD1|TRBV10-3|TRBJ1-1
CAIRDRDFTEAFF
>NA|TRBV19|TRBJ1-5
CASSIGAEAQHF
>NA|TRBV10-3|TRBJ2-2
CAIKLDSVNTGELFF
>NA|TRBV7-2|TRBJ2-5
CASSLTPRLVQETQYF
>NA|TRBV4-1|TRBJ2-5
CASSQEGGQAETQYF
>TRBD1|TRBV28|TRBJ1-2
CASSFPGTGNNYGYTF
>NA|TRBV6-1|TRBJ1-2
CASSEAGVPGYTF
>NA|TRBV7-9|TRBJ1-4
CASSPRVEENEKLFF
>NA|TRBV7-9|TRBJ1-6
CASSSGRPDSPLHF
>NA|TRBV12-3/TRBV12-4|TRBJ1-1
CASRYGTNTEAFF
>TRBD2|TRBV18|TRBJ2-1
CASSPPSGRFGNEQFF
>NA|TRBV2|TRBJ1-1
CASCRGPGTEAFF
>TRBD1|TRBV7-2|TRBJ2-7
CASSVTGTGSYEQYF
>NA|TRBV28|TRBJ1-5
CASSLVTGLFQPQHF
>NA|TRBV5-5|TRBJ1-3
CASSTGTGSGNTIYF
>TRBD2|TRBV2|TRBJ2-1
CATLAGGFRGSEQFF
>TRBD1|TRBV6-5|TRBJ1-2
CASSYHGQGRSGGYTF
>NA|TRBV10-3|TRBJ2-5
CAISAGEETQYF
>NA|TRBV6-2/TRBV6-3|TRBJ2-7
CASSPLYGLSYEQYF
>TRBD2|TRBV20-1|TRBJ2-3
CSASFRTSGSDTQYF